The clone carrying this T cell receptor beta chain was seen only a few times. This CDR3 spans 14 amino acids. Germline V gene data show CDR1 as SGHDN and CDR2 as FVKESK. Trimming at V came to 5 bases and at J to 3 bases, leaving 7 bases not matched to a gene. The data derive from a study of blood T cell repertoires in COVID-19. The participants were between about 18 and 90 years old and came from about two dozen US areas. In the 2 weeks before study entry, exposed participants met a COVID-19 case, which was PCR-confirmed or clinician-diagnosed. This table comes from immunoSEQ multiplex PCR, and its TCRdb copy is limited to in-frame clones, with some not included. The sample lists 300,000 to 350,000 clones; almost 90% were seen once.

The rearrangement uses TRBV14 and TRBJ2-7; 7 nucleotides match TRBD1. The sequence was collected from a woman under 40 who had been exposed to COVID-19. Sequenced input: PBMCs or T cells enriched from blood (not recorded which). CDR3 in DNA: TGTGCCAGCAGCTCAAACAGGGGCTACTACGAGCAGTACTTC. This encodes CASSSNRGYYEQYF.